The sequence of this T cell receptor (beta chain) was determined in a study of post-analysis software for immune sequencing data. General study results and limits: In multiple sclerosis, normalized Chao1 diversity was significantly below that of controls. There were roughly 5 TRBV segments more frequent in patients than controls, and TRBV5-6, TRBV5-1 and TRBV20-1 were among them.

cDNA libraries for TCR beta contained unique molecular identifiers. TCRdb reprocessed the PCR reads with MiXCR, giving one entry per CDR3 protein. Of hundreds of thousands of distinct CDR3 sequences in the sample, roughly 40% were seen once. The CDR3 runs to 13 residues. The ends lost 11 bases at V and 2 bases at J; junction bases unmatched: 5. The germline V gene encodes CDR1 SGHAT and CDR2 FQNNGV. This clonotype was counted only a few times. Antigen unknown. The sequence was obtained from a girl between 10 and 17 years old with multiple sclerosis. Sequencing input: blood. This chain connects TRBV11-2 to TRBJ2-3, with TRBD2 identical over 9 bases. Here the CDR3 reads CAAGTSLTDTQYF. In nucleotides, the CDR3 is TGTGCCGCCGGGACTAGCCTCACAGATACGCAGTATTTT.